This record covers a single TCR beta chain. What this receptor recognizes is not known. There are no base qualities to consult, and no much larger clone falls within one base. Taken from the germline V gene, the CDR1 and CDR2 loops are SGHRS and YFSETQ. Trimming takes 5 bases off V and 4 bases off J; junction bases not matched to a gene: 4. The CDR3 sequence holds 14 residues, the cysteine and phenylalanine included. The retained sequence is limited to the CDR3, 42 bases, with the frame set at the first base. Each collaborating institution followed its own protocols to collect whole blood in K2EDTA tubes. Collaborator samples were shipped for TCRbeta analysis as frozen whole blood, isolated PBMCs, or DNA extracted from either sample type. This record comes from a study of blood T cell repertoires in COVID-19 (dated by TCRdb to 2019 to 2021). With regard to the full study: Samples from collaborators originated in the United States, Italy and Spain and spanned both the acute and convalescent phases of COVID-19. Where available, HLA class I and class II types were obtained from metadata supplied by the sample provider rather than from assay-based typing. The material from the prospective study consisted of cDNA or gDNA derived from T cells, B-cell-depleted T cells, or PBMCs. Nearly every sample came with metadata listing a de-identified subject ID, COVID-19 status, age in years and sex. The repertoires were released in a freely available public database intended as a resource for research on the immune response to SARS-CoV-2. The samples were drawn from two sources: the first 160 participants of the ongoing ImmuneRACE study, and fewer than 1,500 subjects contributed by 6 global collaborators. Deeply sampled blood TCRbeta repertoires from subjects exposed to, actively infected with, or recovered from COVID-19 were included in the dataset. Overall study outcomes, separate from this receptor: The amount of clinical and demographic metadata varied by source and participant and was provided uncurated.

The immunoSEQ Assay, a bias-controlled multiplex PCR, was used to amplify TCRbeta CDR3 regions from genomic DNA. For the original study's pipeline: The number of nucleated cells in each sample was estimated by amplification of reference gene primers within the assay. To quantify the absolute abundance of each unique TCRbeta CDR3 rearrangement, sequence reads were collapsed and filtered. For each sample, productive Simpson clonality was calculated as the square root of Simpson's diversity index across productive rearrangements. Held by TCRdb, this immuneACCESS table contains in-frame sequences only and omits some clones. Under half of the omission traces to an unresolved V gene where checked; the cause of the rest is unknown. Clonal size and the V and J genes are those of that table, whereas D and trimming came from the DNA. The sample has 85,000 to 120,000 clones on record, around 87% of them singletons. The ten largest clones capture about 2.9% of the sample.

This sequence originates from a man aged 50 or older with active or convalescent COVID-19. The chain employs TRBV5-1 and TRBJ2-2, and 8 junctional nucleotides match TRBD1. The sample was peripheral blood. The DNA sequence reads TGCGCCAGCAGGCTCGGACAGGGCACCGGGGAGCTGTTTTTT. This sequence encodes CASRLGQGTGELFF.